This T cell receptor (beta chain) was observed in a study of lymphopenia after photon versus proton radiotherapy. Study-level points and caveats: Post-nadir diversity loss with photons came from oligoclonal expansion, particularly CD8+ Temra cells. Relative stability marked proton patients; photon patients lost diversity and naive cells.

In the case of this clone: Its matching antigen is unknown.

Sequencing used immunoSEQ multiplex PCR; TCRdb keeps in-frame clones, though not all of them. The sample includes approximately 29,000 clones, 84% seen only once; the top ten take about 14%. Germline CDR1 MNHNY, CDR2 SVGAGI (reference sequence). J was trimmed by 4 bases and V by 11 bases; bases with no gene match: 8. The CDR3 contains 13 residues. This sequence joins TRBV6-6 and TRBJ2-7, with TRBD2 identical over 10 bases. The specimen comprised peripheral blood, sampled from a patient treated with proton-based radiotherapy. This TCR was recovered from a woman between 65 and 79 years old with pancreatic cancer. The DNA of the CDR3 is TGTGCCTGCCGGACTAGCGGATTATACGAGCAGTACTTC. The encoded protein is CACRTSGLYEQYF.